This T cell receptor (beta chain) was found in a study of shared clonotypes between healthy human individuals. Study-wide context: A couple of women and three men aged 18 to 49 served as donors. Study results and caveats: The expectation was that sequencing depth would affect clonotype sharing among donors.

About this clone: Its antigen is unknown.

This CDR3 contains 14 residues. Trimming shortened V by 4 bases and J by 1 base, and 8 bases separated the two germline ends. The germline gives CDR1 MNHNS, CDR2 SASEGT. Profiled with immunoSEQ multiplex PCR; TCRdb holds only in-frame clones, not every one. The top ten hold around 25% of the sample, which has about 110,000 clones, 65% to 75% seen once. This chain links TRBV6-1 with TRBJ1-3; D gene ambiguous. The sequenced sample consisted of memory CD8+ T cells sorted from blood. The sample's subset: CD45RO+ cells pooled with CCR7-negative TemRA cells. The source is a woman in her 30s in good health. CDR3 residues: CASSVGESGNTIYF. The DNA for the CDR3 is TGTGCCAGCAGTGTTGGGGAATCTGGAAACACCATATATTTT.